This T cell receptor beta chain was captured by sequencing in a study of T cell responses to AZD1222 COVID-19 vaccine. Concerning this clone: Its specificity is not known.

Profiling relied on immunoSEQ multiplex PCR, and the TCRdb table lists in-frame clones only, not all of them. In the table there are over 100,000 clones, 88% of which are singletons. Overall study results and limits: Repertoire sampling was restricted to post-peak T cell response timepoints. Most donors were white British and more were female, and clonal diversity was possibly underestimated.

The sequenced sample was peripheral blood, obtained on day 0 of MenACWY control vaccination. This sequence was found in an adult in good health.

CDR3 sequence reads: CASSGTSGAYQETQYF. The CDR3 DNA follows: TGCGCCAGCAGTGGGACTAGCGGGGCGTACCAAGAGACCCAGTACTTC. V is TRBV10-2 and J is TRBJ2-5; 12 bases are shared with TRBD2. V lost 4 bases and J lost 0; bases outside the gene matches: 3. The germline V gene has CDR1 WSHSY and CDR2 SAAADI. The CDR3 contains 16 residues.